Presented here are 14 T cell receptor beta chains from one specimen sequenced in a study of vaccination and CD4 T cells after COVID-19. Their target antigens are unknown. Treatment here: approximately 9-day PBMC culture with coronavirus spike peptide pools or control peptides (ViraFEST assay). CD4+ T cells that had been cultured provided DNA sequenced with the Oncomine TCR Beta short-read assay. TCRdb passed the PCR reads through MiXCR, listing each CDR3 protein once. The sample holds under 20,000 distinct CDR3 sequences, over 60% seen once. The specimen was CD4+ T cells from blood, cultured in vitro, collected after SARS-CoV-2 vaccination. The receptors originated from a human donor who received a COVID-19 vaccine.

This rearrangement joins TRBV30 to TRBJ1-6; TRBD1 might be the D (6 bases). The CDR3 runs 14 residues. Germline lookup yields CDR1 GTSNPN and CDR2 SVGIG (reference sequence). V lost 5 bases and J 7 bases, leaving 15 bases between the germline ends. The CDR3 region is CAWGGQSSNSPLHF. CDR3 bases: TGTGCCTGGGGAGGACAGTCGAGCAATTCACCCCTCCACTTT.

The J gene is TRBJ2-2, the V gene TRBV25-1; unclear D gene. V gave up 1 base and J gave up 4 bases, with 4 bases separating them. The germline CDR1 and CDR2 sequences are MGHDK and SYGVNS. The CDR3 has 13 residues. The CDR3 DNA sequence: TGTGCCAGCAGTGAATTTTCCACCGGGGAGCTGTTTTTT. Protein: CASSEFSTGELFF. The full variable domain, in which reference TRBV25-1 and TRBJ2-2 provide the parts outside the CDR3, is EADIYQTPRYLVIGTGKKITLECSQTMGHDKMYWYQQDPGMELHLIHYSYGVNSTEKGDLSSESTVSRIRTEHFPLTLESARPSHTSQYLCASSEFSTGELFFGEGSRLTVL.

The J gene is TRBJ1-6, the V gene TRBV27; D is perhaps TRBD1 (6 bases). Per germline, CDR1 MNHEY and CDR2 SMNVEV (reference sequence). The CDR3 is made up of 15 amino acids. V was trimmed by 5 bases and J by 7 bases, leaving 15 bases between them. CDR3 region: CASSTMWGRNSPLHF. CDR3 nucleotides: TGTGCCAGCAGTACCATGTGGGGGCGGAATTCACCCCTCCACTTT.

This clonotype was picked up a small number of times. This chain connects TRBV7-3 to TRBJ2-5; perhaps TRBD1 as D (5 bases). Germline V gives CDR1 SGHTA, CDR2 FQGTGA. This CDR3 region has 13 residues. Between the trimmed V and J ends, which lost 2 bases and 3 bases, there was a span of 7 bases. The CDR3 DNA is TGTGCCAGCAGCTTATTCAGGGAAGAGACCCAGTACTTC. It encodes CASSLFREETQYF.

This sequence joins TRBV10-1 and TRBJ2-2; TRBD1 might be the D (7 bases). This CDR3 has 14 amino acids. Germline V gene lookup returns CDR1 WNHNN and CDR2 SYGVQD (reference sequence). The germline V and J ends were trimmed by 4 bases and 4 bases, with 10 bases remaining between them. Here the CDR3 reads CASSGQGGTGELFF. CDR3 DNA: TGCGCCAGCAGTGGACAGGGAGGCACCGGGGAGCTGTTTTTT.

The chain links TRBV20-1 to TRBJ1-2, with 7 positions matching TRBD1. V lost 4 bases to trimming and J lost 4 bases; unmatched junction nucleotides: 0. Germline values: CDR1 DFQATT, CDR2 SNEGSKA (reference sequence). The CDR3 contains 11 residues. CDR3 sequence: CSATGGYGYTF. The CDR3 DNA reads TGCAGTGCTACAGGGGGCTATGGCTACACCTTC.

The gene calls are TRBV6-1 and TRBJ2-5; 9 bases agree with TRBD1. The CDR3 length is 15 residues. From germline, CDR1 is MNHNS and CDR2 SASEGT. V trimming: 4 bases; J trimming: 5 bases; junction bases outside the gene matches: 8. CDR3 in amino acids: CASSVRDRVKETQYF. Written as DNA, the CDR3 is TGTGCCAGCAGTGTCCGGGACAGGGTTAAGGAGACCCAGTACTTC.

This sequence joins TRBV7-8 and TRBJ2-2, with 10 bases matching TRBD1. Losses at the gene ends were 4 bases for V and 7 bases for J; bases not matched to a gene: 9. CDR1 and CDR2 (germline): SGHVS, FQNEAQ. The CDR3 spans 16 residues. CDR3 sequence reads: CASSSPGQGQIGELFF. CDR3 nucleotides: TGTGCCAGCAGCTCACCGGGACAGGGGCAGATCGGGGAGCTGTTTTTT.

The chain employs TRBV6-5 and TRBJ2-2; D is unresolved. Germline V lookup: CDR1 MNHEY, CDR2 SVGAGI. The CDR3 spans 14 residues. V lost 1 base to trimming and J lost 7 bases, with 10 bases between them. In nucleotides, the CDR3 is TGTGCCAGCAGTTACTGGGGTAGTCACGGGGAGCTGTTTTTT. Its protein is CASSYWGSHGELFF.

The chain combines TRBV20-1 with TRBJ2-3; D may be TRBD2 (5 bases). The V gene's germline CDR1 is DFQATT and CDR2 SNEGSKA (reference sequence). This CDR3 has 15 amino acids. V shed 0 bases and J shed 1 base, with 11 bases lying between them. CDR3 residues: CSARDFEGGTDTQYF. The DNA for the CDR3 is TGCAGTGCTAGAGATTTCGAGGGAGGCACAGATACGCAGTATTTT.

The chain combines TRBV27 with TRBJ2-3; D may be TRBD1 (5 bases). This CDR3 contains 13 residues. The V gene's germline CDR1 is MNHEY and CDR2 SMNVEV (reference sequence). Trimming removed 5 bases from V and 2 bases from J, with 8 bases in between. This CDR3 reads CASSPGITDTQYF. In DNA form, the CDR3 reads TGTGCCAGCAGTCCAGGGATCACAGATACGCAGTATTTT.

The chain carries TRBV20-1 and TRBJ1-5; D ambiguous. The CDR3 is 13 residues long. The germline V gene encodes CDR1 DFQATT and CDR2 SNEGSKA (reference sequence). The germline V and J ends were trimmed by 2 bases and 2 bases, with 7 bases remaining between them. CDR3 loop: CSARRDGNQPQHF. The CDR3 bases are TGCAGTGCTAGACGAGACGGCAATCAGCCCCAGCATTTT.

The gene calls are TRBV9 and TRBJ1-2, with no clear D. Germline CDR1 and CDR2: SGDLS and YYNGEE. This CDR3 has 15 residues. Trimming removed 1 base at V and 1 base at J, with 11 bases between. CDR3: CASSVSPNVNYGYTF. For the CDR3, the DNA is TGTGCCAGCAGCGTAAGCCCGAATGTTAACTATGGCTACACCTTC.

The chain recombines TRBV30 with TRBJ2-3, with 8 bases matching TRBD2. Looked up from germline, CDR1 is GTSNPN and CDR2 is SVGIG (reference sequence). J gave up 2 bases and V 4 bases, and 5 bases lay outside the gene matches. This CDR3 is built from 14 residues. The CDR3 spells CAWTGTRSTDTQYF. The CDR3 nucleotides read TGTGCCTGGACCGGGACTAGATCCACAGATACGCAGTATTTT.